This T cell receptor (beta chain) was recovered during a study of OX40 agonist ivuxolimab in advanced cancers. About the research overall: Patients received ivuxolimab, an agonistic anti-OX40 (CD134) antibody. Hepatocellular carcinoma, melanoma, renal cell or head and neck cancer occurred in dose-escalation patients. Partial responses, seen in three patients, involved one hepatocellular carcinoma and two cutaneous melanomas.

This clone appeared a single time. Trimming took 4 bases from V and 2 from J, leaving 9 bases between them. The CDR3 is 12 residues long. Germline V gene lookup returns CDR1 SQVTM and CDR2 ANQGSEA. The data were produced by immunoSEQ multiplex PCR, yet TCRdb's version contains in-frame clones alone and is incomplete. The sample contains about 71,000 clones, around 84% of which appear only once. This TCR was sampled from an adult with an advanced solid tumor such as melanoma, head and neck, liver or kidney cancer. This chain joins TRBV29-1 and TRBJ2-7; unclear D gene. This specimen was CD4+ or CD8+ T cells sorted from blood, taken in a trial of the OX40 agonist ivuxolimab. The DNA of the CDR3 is TGCAGCGTTGCGTTCCAAACCTACGAGCAGTACTTC. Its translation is CSVAFQTYEQYF.